This T cell receptor (beta chain) was sequenced in a study of technical replicates of blood from several donors. Germline V CDR1 and CDR2: LGHNA, YSLEER. V was cut by 6 bases and J by 3 bases, with 23 bases left in between. The CDR3 contains 17 residues. Only in-frame clones appear in the TCRdb table, and some are missing; sequencing was by immunoSEQ multiplex PCR. The sample contains 91,000 or so clones, around 95% of which appear only once. The clonotype was recovered from a human donor in good health. Sequenced: T cells isolated from PBMCs. V gene TRBV4-3 combines with J gene TRBJ1-2, with D uncertain. The CDR3 DNA sequence: TGCGCCAGCAGTGAAACTGCCATTCGGAGCGTCGACTATGGCTACACCTTC. This encodes CASSETAIRSVDYGYTF.